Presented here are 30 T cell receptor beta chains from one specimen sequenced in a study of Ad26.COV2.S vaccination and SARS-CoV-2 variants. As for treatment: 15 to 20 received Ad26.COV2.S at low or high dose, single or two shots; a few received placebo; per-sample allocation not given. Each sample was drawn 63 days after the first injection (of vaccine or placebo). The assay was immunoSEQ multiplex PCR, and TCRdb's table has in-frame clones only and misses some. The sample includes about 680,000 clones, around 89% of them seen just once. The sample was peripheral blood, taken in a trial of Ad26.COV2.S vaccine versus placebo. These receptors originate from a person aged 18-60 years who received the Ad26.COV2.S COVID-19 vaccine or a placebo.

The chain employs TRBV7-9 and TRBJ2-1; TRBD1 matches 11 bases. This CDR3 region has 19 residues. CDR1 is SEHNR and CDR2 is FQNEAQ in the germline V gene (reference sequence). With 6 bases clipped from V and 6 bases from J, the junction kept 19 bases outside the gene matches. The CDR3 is CASRSGQGATNPILNEQFF. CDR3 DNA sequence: TGTGCCAGCAGATCCGGACAGGGGGCTACCAATCCAATCCTCAATGAGCAGTTCTTC.

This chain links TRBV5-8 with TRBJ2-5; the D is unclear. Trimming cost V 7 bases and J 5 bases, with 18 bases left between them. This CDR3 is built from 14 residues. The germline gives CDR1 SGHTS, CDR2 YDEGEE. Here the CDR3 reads CASLSAVARETQYF. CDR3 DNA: TGTGCCAGCCTCTCCGCGGTGGCACGGGAGACCCAGTACTTC.

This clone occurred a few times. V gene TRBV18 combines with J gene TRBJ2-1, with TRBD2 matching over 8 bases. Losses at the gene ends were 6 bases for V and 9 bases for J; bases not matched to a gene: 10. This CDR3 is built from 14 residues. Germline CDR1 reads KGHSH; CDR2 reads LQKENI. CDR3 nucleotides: TGTGCCAGCTCCCCCGGGACTAGTGAGGCTGAGCAGTTCTTC. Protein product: CASSPGTSEAEQFF.

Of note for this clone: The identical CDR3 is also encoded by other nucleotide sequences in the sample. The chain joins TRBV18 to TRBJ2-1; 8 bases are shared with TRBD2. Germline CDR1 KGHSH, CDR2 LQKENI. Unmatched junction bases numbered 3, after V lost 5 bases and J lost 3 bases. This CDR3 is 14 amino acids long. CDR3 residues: CASSSGTSYNEQFF. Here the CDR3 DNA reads TGTGCCAGCTCATCTGGGACTAGCTACAATGAGCAGTTCTTC.

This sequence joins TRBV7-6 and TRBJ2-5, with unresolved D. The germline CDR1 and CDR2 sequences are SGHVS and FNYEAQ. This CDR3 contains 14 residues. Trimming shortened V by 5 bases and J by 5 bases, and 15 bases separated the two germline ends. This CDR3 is CASSRVENGETQYF. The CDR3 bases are TGTGCCAGCAGCCGCGTCGAGAATGGGGAGACCCAGTACTTC.

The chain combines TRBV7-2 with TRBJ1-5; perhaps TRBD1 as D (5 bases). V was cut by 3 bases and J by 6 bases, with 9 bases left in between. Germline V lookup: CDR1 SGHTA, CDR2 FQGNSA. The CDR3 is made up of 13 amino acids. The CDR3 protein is CASSFPGVQPQHF. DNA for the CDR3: TGTGCCAGCAGCTTCCCGGGGGTTCAGCCCCAGCATTTT.

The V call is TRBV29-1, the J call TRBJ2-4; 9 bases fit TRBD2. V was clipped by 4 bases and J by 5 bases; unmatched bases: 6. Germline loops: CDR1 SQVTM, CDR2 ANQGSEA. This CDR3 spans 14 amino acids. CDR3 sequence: CSVAARLAENIQYF. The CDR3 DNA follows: TGCAGCGTTGCTGCCCGACTAGCGGAAAACATTCAGTACTTC.

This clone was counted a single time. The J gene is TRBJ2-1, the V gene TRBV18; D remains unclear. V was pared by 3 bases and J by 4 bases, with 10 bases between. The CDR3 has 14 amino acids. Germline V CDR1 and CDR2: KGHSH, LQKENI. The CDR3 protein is CASSPEDQYNEQFF. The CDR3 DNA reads TGTGCCAGCTCACCGGAAGACCAGTACAATGAGCAGTTCTTC.

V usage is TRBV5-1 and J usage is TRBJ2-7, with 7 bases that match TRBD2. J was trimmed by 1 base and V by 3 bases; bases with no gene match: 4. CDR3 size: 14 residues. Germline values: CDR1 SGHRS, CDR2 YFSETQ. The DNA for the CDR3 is TGCGCCAGCAGCTCCCTGGGGGGGTCCTACGAGCAGTACTTC. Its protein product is CASSSLGGSYEQYF.

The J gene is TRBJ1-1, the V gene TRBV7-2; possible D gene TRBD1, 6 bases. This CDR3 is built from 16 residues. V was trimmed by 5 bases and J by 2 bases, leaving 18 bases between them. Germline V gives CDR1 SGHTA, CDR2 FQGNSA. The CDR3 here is CASSLLGYRVNTEAFF. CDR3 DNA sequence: TGTGCCAGCAGCCTACTGGGCTACAGGGTAAACACTGAAGCTTTCTTT.

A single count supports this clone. The CDR3: CATDMQNNSPLHF. CDR3 nucleotides: TGTGCCACCGACATGCAAAATAATTCACCCCTCCACTTT. The V and J genes are TRBV6-5 and TRBJ1-6, with unresolved D. CDR3 length: 13 amino acids. V was shortened by 10 bases and J by 5 bases, with 12 bases between the two germline ends. Germline V gene sequence: CDR1 MNHEY, CDR2 SVGAGI.

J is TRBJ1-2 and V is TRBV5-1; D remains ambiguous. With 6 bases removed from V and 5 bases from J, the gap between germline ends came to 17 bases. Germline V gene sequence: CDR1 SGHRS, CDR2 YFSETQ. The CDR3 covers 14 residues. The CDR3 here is CASTRSDSSYGYTF. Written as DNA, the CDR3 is TGCGCCAGCACCCGCTCGGACTCATCTTATGGCTACACCTTC.

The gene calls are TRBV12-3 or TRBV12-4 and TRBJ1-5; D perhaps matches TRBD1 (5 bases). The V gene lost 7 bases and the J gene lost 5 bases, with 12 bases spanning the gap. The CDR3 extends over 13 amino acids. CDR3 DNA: TGTGCCAGCAAAGGTCAGGGATATCAGCCCCAGCATTTT. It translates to CASKGQGYQPQHF.

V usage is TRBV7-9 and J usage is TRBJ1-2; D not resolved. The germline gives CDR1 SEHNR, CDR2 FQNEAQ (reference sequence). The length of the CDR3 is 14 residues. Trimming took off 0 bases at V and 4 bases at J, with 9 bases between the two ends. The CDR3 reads CASSLAWGSYGYTF. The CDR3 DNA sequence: TGTGCCAGCAGCTTAGCGTGGGGAAGCTATGGCTACACCTTC.

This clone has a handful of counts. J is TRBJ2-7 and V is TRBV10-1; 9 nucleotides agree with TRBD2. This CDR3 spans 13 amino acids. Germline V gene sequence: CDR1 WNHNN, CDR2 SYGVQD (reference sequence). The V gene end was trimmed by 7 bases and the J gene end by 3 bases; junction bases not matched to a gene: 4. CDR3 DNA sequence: TGCGCCAGCATGGCTAGCGGGGACTACGAGCAGTACTTC. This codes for CASMASGDYEQYF.

The CDR3 reads CASSLVVGSYNEQFF. DNA of the CDR3: TGCGCCAGCAGCTTGGTTGTGGGGTCCTACAATGAGCAGTTCTTC. The gene calls are TRBV5-1 and TRBJ2-1; D unresolved. CDR3 length equals 15 residues. Trimming left V 0 bases short and J 1 base short, with 8 bases between. CDR1 and CDR2 (germline): SGHRS, YFSETQ.

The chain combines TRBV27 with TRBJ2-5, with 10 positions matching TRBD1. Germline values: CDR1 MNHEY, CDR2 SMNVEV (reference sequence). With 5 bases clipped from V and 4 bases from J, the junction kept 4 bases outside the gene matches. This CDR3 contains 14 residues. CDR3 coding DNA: TGTGCCAGCAGTCCGTGGGACAGGGGAGAGACCCAGTACTTC. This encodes CASSPWDRGETQYF.

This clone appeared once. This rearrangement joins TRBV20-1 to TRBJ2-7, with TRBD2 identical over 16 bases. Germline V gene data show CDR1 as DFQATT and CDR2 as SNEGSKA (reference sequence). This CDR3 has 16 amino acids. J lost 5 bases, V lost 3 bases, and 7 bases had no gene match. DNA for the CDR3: TGCAGTGCTAGTCCGGGACTAGCGGGGGGGCAGGACGAGCAGTACTTC. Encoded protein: CSASPGLAGGQDEQYF.

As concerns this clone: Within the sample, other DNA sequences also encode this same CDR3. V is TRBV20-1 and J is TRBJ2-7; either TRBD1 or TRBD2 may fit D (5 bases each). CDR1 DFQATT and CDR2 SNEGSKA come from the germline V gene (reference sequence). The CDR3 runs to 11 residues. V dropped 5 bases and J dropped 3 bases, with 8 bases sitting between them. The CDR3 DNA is TGCAGTGCTCTGAGGGGCTACGAGCAGTACTTC. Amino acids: CSALRGYEQYF.

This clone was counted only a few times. CDR3 in amino acids: CASSDDLTGGNGYTF. As DNA, the CDR3 is TGTGCCAGCAGTGACGATCTGACAGGGGGCAATGGCTACACCTTC. The genes are TRBV27 and TRBJ1-2, with 10 bases fitting TRBD1. Losses at the gene ends were 5 bases for V and 6 bases for J; bases not matched to a gene: 9. Germline CDR1 MNHEY, CDR2 SMNVEV (reference sequence). This CDR3 contains 15 residues.

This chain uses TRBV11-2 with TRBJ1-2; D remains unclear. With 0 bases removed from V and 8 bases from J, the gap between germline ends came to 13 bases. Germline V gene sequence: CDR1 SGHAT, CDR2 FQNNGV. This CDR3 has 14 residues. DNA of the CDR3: TGTGCCAGCAGCTTAGAGGGGTCCAGTGGGGGCTACACCTTC. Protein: CASSLEGSSGGYTF.

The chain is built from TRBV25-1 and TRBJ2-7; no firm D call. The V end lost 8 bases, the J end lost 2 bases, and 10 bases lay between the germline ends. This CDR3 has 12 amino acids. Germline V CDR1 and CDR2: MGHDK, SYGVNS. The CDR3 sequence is CASGYGPYEQYF. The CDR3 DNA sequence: TGTGCCAGCGGATACGGTCCCTACGAGCAGTACTTC.

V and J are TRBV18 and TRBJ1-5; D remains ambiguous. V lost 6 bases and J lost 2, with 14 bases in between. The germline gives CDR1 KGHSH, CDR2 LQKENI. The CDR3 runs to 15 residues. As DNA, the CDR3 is TGTGCCAGCTCCGGAGGATCCGGCGGCAATCAGCCCCAGCATTTT. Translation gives CASSGGSGGNQPQHF.

The chain's CDR3 is CASRVTGVATEAFF. The CDR3 DNA is TGTGCCAGCAGGGTTACAGGGGTGGCCACTGAAGCTTTCTTT. The chain couples TRBV6-5 to TRBJ1-1, with 7 positions matching TRBD1. V shed 6 bases and J 4 bases; nucleotides not matched to a gene: 8. Germline V CDR1 and CDR2: MNHEY, SVGAGI. The CDR3 consists of 14 residues.

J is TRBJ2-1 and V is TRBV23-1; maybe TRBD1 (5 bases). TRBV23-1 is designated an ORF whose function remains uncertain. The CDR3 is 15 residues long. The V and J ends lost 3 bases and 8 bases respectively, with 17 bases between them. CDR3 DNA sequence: TGCGCCAGCAGTCATCGTCTCAGACAGAGCGATGAGCAGTTCTTC. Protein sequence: CASSHRLRQSDEQFF.

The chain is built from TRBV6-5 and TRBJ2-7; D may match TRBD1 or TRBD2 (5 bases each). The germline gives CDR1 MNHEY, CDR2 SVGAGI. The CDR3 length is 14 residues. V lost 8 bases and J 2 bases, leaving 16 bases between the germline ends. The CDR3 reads CASPSGTLPYEQYF. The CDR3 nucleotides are TGTGCCAGCCCTTCCGGGACCCTACCCTACGAGCAGTACTTC.

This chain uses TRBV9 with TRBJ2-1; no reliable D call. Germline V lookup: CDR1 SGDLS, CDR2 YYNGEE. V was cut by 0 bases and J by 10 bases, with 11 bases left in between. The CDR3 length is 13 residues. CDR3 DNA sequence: TGTGCCAGCAGCGTAGCTTTTGGTCGAGAGCAGTTCTTC. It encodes CASSVAFGREQFF.

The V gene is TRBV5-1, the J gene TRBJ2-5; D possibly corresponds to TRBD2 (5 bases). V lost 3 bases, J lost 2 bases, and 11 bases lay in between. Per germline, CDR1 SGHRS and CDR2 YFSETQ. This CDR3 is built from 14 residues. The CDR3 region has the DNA TGCGCCAGCAGCTCGAGGGCAGCACAAGAGACCCAGTACTTC. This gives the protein CASSSRAAQETQYF.

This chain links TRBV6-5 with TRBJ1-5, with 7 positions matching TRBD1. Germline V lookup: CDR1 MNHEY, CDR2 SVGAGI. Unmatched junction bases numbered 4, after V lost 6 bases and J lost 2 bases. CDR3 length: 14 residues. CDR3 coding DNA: TGTGCCAGCAGACAGGGGAACGGCAATCAGCCCCAGCATTTT. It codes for CASRQGNGNQPQHF.

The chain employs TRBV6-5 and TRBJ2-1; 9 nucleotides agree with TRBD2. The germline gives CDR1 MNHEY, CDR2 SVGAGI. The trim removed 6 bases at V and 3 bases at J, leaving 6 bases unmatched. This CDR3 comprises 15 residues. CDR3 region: CASSPSGRYYNEQFF. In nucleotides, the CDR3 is TGTGCCAGCAGCCCCAGCGGGAGGTACTACAATGAGCAGTTCTTC.